This TCR beta chain is from a study of Graves' ophthalmopathy and Graves' hyperthyroidism. Regarding the study as a whole: Most thyroid-expanded clonotypes exceeding 0.001 frequency were also found in blood.

Where ophthalmopathy was present, donors had moderate-to-severe activity, CAS ≥3, NOSPECS ≥4 and duration under 3 months. The authors amplified TCR beta CDR3 regions, and they did so from RNA transcripts for repertoire sequencing. First-round RT-PCR employed HTBI primers, with a second-round multiplex PCR after it. TCRdb fed the multiplex PCR reads into MiXCR, producing one record per CDR3 protein. The sample has 650,000 to 800,000 distinct CDR3 sequences; 35% to 50% are singletons. In germline, CDR1 is LGHNA, CDR2 YSLEER. The CDR3 contains 18 residues. In the case of this clonotype: The antigen is not known. The junction shows a germline mismatch at one end, possibly a read error.

The gene calls are TRBV4-3 and TRBJ1-3; D might be TRBD1 (5 bases). Sequencing was carried out using peripheral blood. The TCR comes from an adult man with Graves' ophthalmopathy. As DNA, the CDR3 is TGCGCCAGCAGCCAAGATTGGTCAGGGCTTACGAATGGAAACACCACATATTTT. This encodes CASSQDWSGLTNGNTTYF.